Included here is one T cell receptor (beta chain) sequence, with context. Its antigen is unknown. The entry originates in a study of OX40 agonist ivuxolimab in advanced cancers. Background on the study: Melanoma, hepatocellular carcinoma, head and neck or renal cell cancer occurred in dose-escalation patients. Earlier anti-PD-1, anti-PD-L1 or anti-CTLA-4 therapy was permitted; around 40% had received some. Three patients had partial responses: one hepatocellular carcinoma, two cutaneous melanoma. Study results and caveats: Some of the lowest clonal expansion was seen in partial responders at 0.1-3.0 mg/kg.

The CDR3 contains 16 residues. Unmatched junction bases numbered 4, after V lost 4 bases and J lost 0 bases. The germline gives CDR1 SGHRS, CDR2 YFSETQ. The table came from immunoSEQ multiplex PCR; TCRdb's copy has only in-frame clones and leaves some out. The data show tens of thousands of clones, roughly 86% seen once. The sequencing here drew on CD4+ or CD8+ T cells sorted from blood, taken in a trial of the OX40 agonist ivuxolimab. The origin of this receptor is an adult with an advanced solid tumor such as melanoma, head and neck, liver or kidney cancer. The chain employs TRBV5-1 and TRBJ1-6, with TRBD1 matching 7 bases. This CDR3 reads CASSPTGSSYNSPLHF. CDR3 coding DNA: TGCGCCAGCAGCCCGACAGGGAGCTCCTATAATTCACCCCTCCACTTT.